A selection of T cell receptor beta chains follows, all from one sample in a study of vaccination and CD4 T cells after COVID-19. TCRdb analysed the PCR reads with MiXCR anew, one entry per CDR3 protein. The sample includes 21,000 or so distinct CDR3 sequences, roughly 50% of them seen just once. The sample was CD4+ T cells from blood, taken before SARS-CoV-2 vaccination. Receptors originate from a human donor who had recovered from COVID-19. The CDR3 runs from the conserved cysteine through the conserved F or W. The D gene is left open where the match is weak. The size field is filled for only some rows; it gives once, few, many or a size class.

j_gene: TRBJ1-5; v_gene: TRBV28; abundance: -; d_gene: -; CDR3aa: CASSSMISNQPQHF; CDR3nt: TGTGCCAGCAGTTCTATGATTAGCAATCAGCCCCAGCATTTT
j_gene: TRBJ2-1; v_gene: TRBV24-1; abundance: few; d_gene: -; CDR3aa: CATQNVPGRQDSNEQFF; CDR3nt: TGTGCCACCCAGAACGTGCCGGGGCGGCAGGACTCCAATGAGCAGTTCTTC
j_gene: TRBJ2-5; v_gene: TRBV20-1; abundance: few; d_gene: TRBD2; CDR3aa: CSARSGGETQYF; CDR3nt: TGCAGTGCTAGGTCCGGGGGGGAGACCCAGTACTTC
j_gene: TRBJ2-1; v_gene: TRBV27; abundance: -; d_gene: -; CDR3aa: CASRLLGGNEQFF; CDR3nt: TGTGCCAGCAGGCTATTAGGGGGAAATGAGCAGTTCTTC
j_gene: TRBJ1-2; v_gene: TRBV27; abundance: -; d_gene: -; CDR3aa: CASTRDTNGYTF; CDR3nt: TGTGCCAGCACCCGGGACACTAATGGCTACACCTTC
j_gene: TRBJ2-5; v_gene: TRBV7-9; abundance: few; d_gene: -; CDR3aa: CASSLAGAETQYF; CDR3nt: TGTGCCAGCAGCTTAGCGGGGGCAGAGACCCAGTACTTC
j_gene: TRBJ2-3; v_gene: TRBV29-1; abundance: -; d_gene: -; CDR3aa: CSVVGVGRTDTQYF; CDR3nt: TGCAGCGTTGTTGGGGTGGGGCGCACAGATACGCAGTATTTT
j_gene: TRBJ2-5; v_gene: TRBV28; abundance: -; d_gene: -; CDR3aa: CASSSPGGIRRETQYF; CDR3nt: TGTGCCAGCAGTTCCCCTGGGGGAATAAGGCGGGAGACCCAGTACTTC
j_gene: TRBJ1-4; v_gene: TRBV7-9; abundance: -; d_gene: -; CDR3aa: CASSTQGNSEKLFF; CDR3nt: TGTGCCAGCAGCACCCAGGGTAATTCGGAAAAACTGTTTTTT
j_gene: TRBJ1-6; v_gene: TRBV2; abundance: few; d_gene: -; CDR3aa: CAGRGYPNSPLHF; CDR3nt: TGTGCCGGCAGGGGTTATCCTAATTCACCCCTCCACTTT
j_gene: TRBJ2-2; v_gene: TRBV10-2; abundance: -; d_gene: -; CDR3aa: CASSEGGGELFF; CDR3nt: TGCGCCAGCAGTGAGGGGGGAGGGGAGCTGTTTTTT
j_gene: TRBJ2-7; v_gene: TRBV28; abundance: -; d_gene: -; CDR3aa: CASRAAGLSYEQYF; CDR3nt: TGTGCCAGCAGAGCGGCGGGTCTATCCTACGAGCAGTACTTC
j_gene: TRBJ2-7; v_gene: TRBV5-1; abundance: once; d_gene: -; CDR3aa: CASSLELAGEQYF; CDR3nt: TGCGCCAGCAGCTTGGAACTAGCCGGGGAGCAGTACTTC
j_gene: TRBJ2-5; v_gene: TRBV18; abundance: -; d_gene: -; CDR3aa: CASSADRQETQYF; CDR3nt: TGTGCCAGCTCAGCGGACAGACAAGAGACCCAGTACTTC
j_gene: TRBJ2-1; v_gene: TRBV5-1; abundance: -; d_gene: TRBD1; CDR3aa: CASSLGDSSYNEQFF; CDR3nt: TGCGCCAGCAGCTTGGGGGACAGCTCCTACAATGAGCAGTTCTTC
j_gene: TRBJ1-4; v_gene: TRBV20-1; abundance: once; d_gene: -; CDR3aa: CSARDALNSYNEKLFF; CDR3nt: TGCAGTGCTAGAGATGCCCTTAACAGCTATAATGAAAAACTGTTTTTT
j_gene: TRBJ2-1; v_gene: TRBV20-1; abundance: -; d_gene: -; CDR3aa: CSARVAGRYNEQFF; CDR3nt: TGCAGTGCTAGAGTTGCGGGCCGCTACAATGAGCAGTTCTTC
j_gene: TRBJ2-5; v_gene: TRBV6-1; abundance: -; d_gene: TRBD2; CDR3aa: CASSQLAGDTETQYF; CDR3nt: TGTGCCAGCAGTCAACTAGCGGGAGACACAGAGACCCAGTACTTC
j_gene: TRBJ1-6; v_gene: TRBV3-1; abundance: -; d_gene: TRBD1; CDR3aa: CASSQATGGLNSPLHF; CDR3nt: TGTGCCAGCAGCCAAGCGACAGGGGGCCTTAATTCACCCCTCCACTTT
j_gene: TRBJ1-1; v_gene: TRBV30; abundance: -; d_gene: -; CDR3aa: CAWARTENTEAFF; CDR3nt: TGTGCCTGGGCGAGGACAGAGAACACTGAAGCTTTCTTT
j_gene: TRBJ1-5; v_gene: TRBV2; abundance: once; d_gene: -; CDR3aa: CASSEIGGDQPQHF; CDR3nt: TGTGCCAGCAGTGAAATTGGGGGAGATCAGCCCCAGCATTTT
j_gene: TRBJ2-3; v_gene: TRBV19; abundance: -; d_gene: -; CDR3aa: CASSIKPRARDTQYF; CDR3nt: TGTGCCAGTAGTATTAAACCTAGAGCAAGGGATACGCAGTATTTT
j_gene: TRBJ2-2; v_gene: TRBV20-1; abundance: -; d_gene: -; CDR3aa: CSAWRANTGELFF; CDR3nt: TGCAGTGCTTGGAGGGCGAACACCGGGGAGCTGTTTTTT
j_gene: TRBJ1-2; v_gene: TRBV6-1; abundance: -; d_gene: TRBD1; CDR3aa: CASRSGGSYGYTF; CDR3nt: TGTGCCAGCAGGTCAGGGGGGAGCTATGGCTACACCTTC
j_gene: TRBJ1-5; v_gene: TRBV7-9; abundance: -; d_gene: TRBD1; CDR3aa: CASSLNGRRGIQPQHF; CDR3nt: TGTGCCAGCAGCTTAAATGGTCGCAGGGGGATTCAGCCCCAGCATTTT
j_gene: TRBJ1-2; v_gene: TRBV28; abundance: -; d_gene: -; CDR3aa: CAATRGRGVPGRDGYTF; CDR3nt: TGTGCCGCTACCCGTGGCAGGGGCGTTCCCGGGAGGGATGGCTACACCTTC
j_gene: TRBJ2-5; v_gene: TRBV12-3/TRBV12-4; abundance: -; d_gene: -; CDR3aa: CASSLETGRGAQYF; CDR3nt: TGTGCCAGCAGTTTAGAAACAGGGCGAGGGGCCCAGTACTTC
j_gene: TRBJ1-2; v_gene: TRBV20-1; abundance: -; d_gene: -; CDR3aa: CSGDSNYGYTF; CDR3nt: TGCAGTGGAGACAGTAACTATGGCTACACCTTC
j_gene: TRBJ1-5; v_gene: TRBV30; abundance: -; d_gene: -; CDR3aa: CAWGAGGNQPQHF; CDR3nt: TGTGCCTGGGGGGCTGGGGGGAATCAGCCCCAGCATTTT
j_gene: TRBJ1-6; v_gene: TRBV25-1; abundance: -; d_gene: TRBD1; CDR3aa: CASSGRDRGSSYNSPLHF; CDR3nt: TGTGCCAGCAGTGGTAGGGACAGGGGGAGCTCCTATAATTCACCCCTCCACTTT
j_gene: TRBJ1-6; v_gene: TRBV4-2; abundance: once; d_gene: TRBD1; CDR3aa: CASSQGTGRSPLHF; CDR3nt: TGTGCCAGCAGCCAAGGGACAGGGAGGTCACCCCTCCACTTT
j_gene: TRBJ2-2; v_gene: TRBV6-1; abundance: few; d_gene: -; CDR3aa: CASSEIGNGELFF; CDR3nt: TGTGCCAGCAGTGAAATAGGGAACGGGGAGCTGTTTTTT
j_gene: TRBJ1-1; v_gene: TRBV15; abundance: few; d_gene: -; CDR3aa: CATSRDLKGKAEAFF; CDR3nt: TGTGCCACCAGCAGAGATCTAAAGGGTAAGGCTGAAGCTTTCTTT
j_gene: TRBJ2-5; v_gene: TRBV20-1; abundance: few; d_gene: -; CDR3aa: CSARDRWDPTETQYF; CDR3nt: TGCAGTGCTAGAGATCGGTGGGACCCAACGGAGACCCAGTACTTC
j_gene: TRBJ2-1; v_gene: TRBV20-1; abundance: few; d_gene: -; CDR3aa: CSARDEGVYEFF; CDR3nt: TGCAGTGCTAGAGATGAGGGGGTTTACGAGTTCTTC
j_gene: TRBJ2-7; v_gene: TRBV7-2; abundance: -; d_gene: -; CDR3aa: CASSLAQASSYEQYF; CDR3nt: TGTGCCAGCAGCTTAGCCCAGGCGAGCTCCTACGAGCAGTACTTC
j_gene: TRBJ2-5; v_gene: TRBV20-1; abundance: -; d_gene: -; CDR3aa: CSATPRGTQYF; CDR3nt: TGCAGTGCTACCCCTCGAGGGACCCAGTACTTC
j_gene: TRBJ1-5; v_gene: TRBV24-1; abundance: few; d_gene: -; CDR3aa: CATSDLNPSPRSQHF; CDR3nt: TGTGCCACCAGTGATTTAAACCCGAGCCCTAGGTCCCAGCATTTT
j_gene: TRBJ1-2; v_gene: TRBV6-2/TRBV6-3; abundance: few; d_gene: -; CDR3aa: CASSYDGAVHYGYTF; CDR3nt: TGTGCCAGCAGTTATGACGGTGCGGTGCATTACGGCTACACCTTC
j_gene: TRBJ1-2; v_gene: TRBV27; abundance: few; d_gene: -; CDR3aa: CASASTGNYGYTF; CDR3nt: TGTGCCAGCGCATCGACTGGTAACTATGGCTACACCTTC
j_gene: TRBJ2-4; v_gene: TRBV6-2/TRBV6-3; abundance: -; d_gene: -; CDR3aa: CASAGYKNIQYF; CDR3nt: TGTGCCAGCGCGGGGTACAAAAACATTCAGTACTTC